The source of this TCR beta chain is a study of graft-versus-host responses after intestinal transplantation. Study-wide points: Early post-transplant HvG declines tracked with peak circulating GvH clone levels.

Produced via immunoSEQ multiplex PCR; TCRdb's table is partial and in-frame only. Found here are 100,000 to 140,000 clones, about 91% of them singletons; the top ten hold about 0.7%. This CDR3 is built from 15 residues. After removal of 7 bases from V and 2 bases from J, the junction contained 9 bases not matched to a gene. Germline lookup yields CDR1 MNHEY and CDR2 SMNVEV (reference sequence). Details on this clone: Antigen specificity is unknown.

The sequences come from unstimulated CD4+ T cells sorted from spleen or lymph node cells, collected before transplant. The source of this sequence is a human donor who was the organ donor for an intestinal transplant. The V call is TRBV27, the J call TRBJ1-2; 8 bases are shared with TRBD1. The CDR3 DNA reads TGTGCCAGCAAAAGGACAGGGACGTTAAACTATGGCTACACCTTC. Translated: CASKRTGTLNYGYTF.